Listed below are T cell receptor beta chains from one sample, sequenced in a study of blood T cell repertoires in COVID-19. Sequencing used immunoSEQ multiplex PCR; TCRdb keeps in-frame clones, though not all of them. This table has more than 95,000 clones, around 89% appearing once. The sample consisted of peripheral blood. Receptors were obtained from a human donor in a cohort sampled during active COVID-19. Each CDR3 is given without its conserved first and last residue. The D gene is left open where the match is weak.

V	length	D	J	CDR3
TRBV3-1/TRBV3-2	13	.	TRBJ1-1	ASSLESEVWSEAF
TRBV27	11	.	TRBJ2-1	ASSIPGTTEQF
TRBV7-9	12	TRBD1	TRBJ2-7	ASSGTGGLHEQY
TRBV7-9	14	TRBD2	TRBJ2-7	ASSLLAGGPTYEQY
TRBV28	10	.	TRBJ2-7	ASSLITDEQY
TRBV10-2	13	.	TRBJ1-5	ASSDRGRGNQPQH
TRBV28	13	TRBD2	TRBJ2-5	ASSFWEGQGETQY
TRBV5-4	11	TRBD1	TRBJ2-7	ASREQGAPRQY
TRBV10-3	15	TRBD2	TRBJ2-5	AISESTSGGSQETQY
TRBV6-4	12	.	TRBJ2-3	ASSDLGRADTQY
TRBV3-1/TRBV3-2	13	TRBD1	TRBJ2-3	ASSQGTGGRDTQY
TRBV9	13	TRBD1	TRBJ1-6	ASSVGDRSNSPLH
TRBV19	14	TRBD2	TRBJ2-5	ASSIGRTSGSETQY
TRBV27	15	TRBD1	TRBJ2-1	ASIPPPGTGSYNEQF
TRBV7-2	13	TRBD1	TRBJ2-5	ASSFPQGAEETQY
TRBV30	12	TRBD2	TRBJ2-5	AWAPGGAPETQY
TRBV10-3	11	TRBD2	TRBJ2-1	AISGRALNEQF
TRBV13	12	TRBD2	TRBJ2-1	ASSLGLAGNEQF
TRBV7-9	13	TRBD1	TRBJ1-2	ASSFLDRLNNGYT
TRBV19	11	.	TRBJ2-1	ASSIQGGNEQF
TRBV9	11	.	TRBJ2-3	ASSVVGTDTQY
TRBV29-1	16	TRBD1	TRBJ1-1	SVRDRGLRGISNTEAF
TRBV5-6	13	.	TRBJ1-1	ASSLPDSLGTEAF
TRBV7-2	13	.	TRBJ2-3	ASSFLGLYTDTQY
TRBV5-6	16	.	TRBJ2-7	ASTSRFLHSGSSFEQY
TRBV7-2	14	TRBD1	TRBJ1-6	ASSSTGARNNSPLH
TRBV19	14	TRBD2	TRBJ2-3	ASSIRGRAGTDTQY
TRBV5-6	13	TRBD2	TRBJ2-2	ATTREGDGTGELF
TRBV9	12	TRBD2	TRBJ2-1	ASSQRLALNEQF
TRBV6-1	10	.	TRBJ2-7	ASSDSPYEQY
TRBV18	12	TRBD2	TRBJ2-1	ASSPEREGLEQF
TRBV10-2	11	.	TRBJ2-7	ASRRDTSYEQY
TRBV11-1	10	TRBD1	TRBJ1-1	ASSSRGQGAF
TRBV10-2	13	.	TRBJ2-3	ASSEVGGAKDTQY
TRBV12-3/TRBV12-4	11	.	TRBJ2-5	ASSLGEEETQY
TRBV5-1	13	.	TRBJ2-2	ASRQRLIYTGELF
TRBV19	12	TRBD2	TRBJ2-1	ASSATSGSNEQF
TRBV7-7	14	TRBD1	TRBJ2-2	ASSPTGTGITGELF
TRBV6-5	11	TRBD1	TRBJ2-1	ASKLDRGNEQF
TRBV5-6	11	.	TRBJ2-1	ASSYVRWDEQF
TRBV14	12	.	TRBJ2-3	ASSPGLSTDTQY
TRBV15	14	.	TRBJ2-3	ATSARRLEVTDTQY
TRBV7-9	12	.	TRBJ1-4	ASSVGGTGEKLF
TRBV3-1/TRBV3-2	11	.	TRBJ1-1	ASSSIQGTEAF
TRBV12-5	11	TRBD2	TRBJ2-7	ASGPAGGYEQY
TRBV5-6	11	.	TRBJ2-7	ASSLGVAAEQY
TRBV4-1	13	TRBD1	TRBJ2-1	ASSQDRQGRYEQF
TRBV19	14	TRBD2	TRBJ2-1	ASSTRAGGTYNEQF
TRBV5-1	12	.	TRBJ2-3	ASSIGGVRDTQY
TRBV6-2/TRBV6-3	9	.	TRBJ2-1	ASSRTNEQF
TRBV11-2	13	TRBD1	TRBJ1-1	ASSLRGQGTSEAF